One sample yielded the 27 T cell receptor beta chains listed below, sequenced in a study of blood T cell repertoires in COVID-19. Measured with immunoSEQ multiplex PCR; TCRdb has only the in-frame clones, and not every one. The sample includes 80,000 to 100,000 clones, more than 75% of them seen just once. The sequencing sample was made of peripheral blood. Source of these receptors: a human donor in a cohort sampled during active COVID-19.

The rearrangement links TRBV19 to TRBJ1-2, with D hard to call. Trimming stripped 3 bases from V and 8 bases from J, with 25 bases between. The CDR3 runs 17 residues. Germline V gives CDR1 LNHDA, CDR2 SQIVND (reference sequence). The DNA for the CDR3 is TGTGCCAGTAGTATTGGGGAGGGTTCCGACGATTTTCGCGGCTACACCTTC. It translates to CASSIGEGSDDFRGYTF.

The chain recombines TRBV5-6 with TRBJ1-1; D not certain. This CDR3 is 13 amino acids long. Trimming stripped 0 bases from V and 1 base from J, with 4 bases between. Germline V gene lookup returns CDR1 SGHDT and CDR2 YYEEEE. CDR3 in DNA: TGTGCCAGCAGCTTGGCCAGGAACACTGAAGCTTTCTTT. This translates into CASSLARNTEAFF.

The chain carries TRBV19 and TRBJ1-1; possible D gene TRBD1, 6 bases. V gave up 6 bases and J gave up 4 bases, with 15 bases separating them. This CDR3 comprises 14 residues. CDR1 and CDR2 from the germline V gene are LNHDA and SQIVND (reference sequence). The CDR3 protein is CASSSVQGFTEAFF. In DNA form, the CDR3 reads TGTGCCAGTAGCAGTGTACAGGGTTTCACTGAAGCTTTCTTT.

CDR3 protein: CATSDLGGDTQYF. Written as DNA, the CDR3 is TGTGCCACCAGTGATTTGGGCGGAGATACGCAGTATTTT. The chain recombines TRBV24-1 with TRBJ2-3, with D unclear. Trimming cost V 0 bases and J 5 bases, with 5 bases left between them. CDR1 and CDR2 from the germline V gene are KGHDR and SFDVKD. The CDR3 is 13 amino acids.

The chain has TRBV6-1 and TRBJ1-2; 8 bases line up with TRBD1. Germline loops: CDR1 MNHNS, CDR2 SASEGT. Trimming removed 3 bases from V and 3 bases from J; junction bases left unmatched: 3. The CDR3 has 14 residues. CDR3: CASSDPGGHYGYTF. CDR3 DNA: TGTGCCAGCAGTGACCCAGGGGGCCACTATGGCTACACCTTC.

The chain uses TRBV28 and TRBJ2-1; D possibly corresponds to TRBD2 (5 bases). V was pared by 6 bases and J by 0 bases, with 15 bases between. Looked up from germline, CDR1 is MDHEN and CDR2 is SYDVKM. This CDR3 has 16 residues. The chain's CDR3 is CASSTPGESSYNEQFF. CDR3 DNA: TGTGCCAGCAGCACCCCCGGGGAAAGCTCCTACAATGAGCAGTTCTTC. Together with reference TRBV28 and TRBJ2-1, the CDR3 gives the full variable domain: DVKVTQSSRYLVKRTGEKVFLECVQDMDHENMFWYRQDPGLGLRLIYFSYDVKMKEKGDIPEGYSVSREKKERFSLILESASTNQTSMYLCASSTPGESSYNEQFFGPGTRLTVL.

V usage is TRBV5-1 and J usage is TRBJ1-1, with TRBD1 as a possible D gene (6 bases). The CDR3 totals 14 residues. Between the trimmed V and J ends, which lost 4 bases and 3 bases, there was a span of 13 bases. Germline CDR1 is SGHRS and CDR2 is YFSETQ. CDR3 in amino acids: CASSAQGWDTEAFF. The CDR3 nucleotides read TGCGCCAGCAGCGCACAGGGTTGGGACACTGAAGCTTTCTTT.

V and J are TRBV9 and TRBJ2-3, with TRBD2 matching 7 bases. The trim removed 2 bases at V and 5 bases at J, leaving 11 bases unmatched. CDR3 length: 16 residues. Germline assignment: CDR1 SGDLS and CDR2 YYNGEE. The CDR3 DNA sequence: TGTGCCAGCAGCGTGTGGCGGGAGCTTCGGGTAGATACGCAGTATTTT. Translated, it gives CASSVWRELRVDTQYF.

This chain joins TRBV23-1 and TRBJ2-1; 7 positions match TRBD2. TRBV23-1 qualifies as an ORF whose function is uncertain. J gave up 6 bases and V 7 bases, and 15 bases lay outside the gene matches. This CDR3 comprises 16 residues. The CDR3 is CASTYPPRTSCNEQFF. As DNA, the CDR3 is TGCGCCAGCACCTACCCACCTCGGACTAGTTGCAATGAGCAGTTCTTC.

The chain combines TRBV2 with TRBJ1-2, with D perhaps matching TRBD1 (6 bases). The length of the CDR3 is 13 residues. Trimming cost V 2 bases and J 8 bases, with 12 bases left between them. Germline V gene sequence: CDR1 SNHLY, CDR2 FYNNEI. The CDR3 reads CASSESRQEGYTF. CDR3 in DNA: TGTGCCAGCAGTGAATCGCGACAGGAAGGCTACACCTTC. The whole variable domain, remainder taken from reference TRBV2 and TRBJ1-2, is EPEVTQTPSHQVTQMGQEVILRCVPISNHLYFYWYRQILGQKVEFLVSFYNNEISEKSEIFDDQFSVERPDGSNFTLKIRSTKLEDSAMYFCASSESRQEGYTFGSGTRLTVV.

V gene TRBV28 combines with J gene TRBJ1-1; 9 nucleotides line up with TRBD1. This CDR3 region has 13 residues. The germline gives CDR1 MDHEN, CDR2 SYDVKM. V shed 6 bases, J shed 7 bases, and the junction held 6 bases outside the gene matches. In DNA form, the CDR3 reads TGTGCCAGCAGCCCTCCGGGACAGGGTGAAGCTTTCTTT. Its translation is CASSPPGQGEAFF.

This clone has a single count. J is TRBJ1-2 and V is TRBV7-2; weak D call: TRBD1 (6 bases). CDR3 length: 14 amino acids. Germline lookup yields CDR1 SGHTA and CDR2 FQGNSA. V lost 5 bases and J lost 7, with 17 bases in between. The CDR3 nucleotides read TGTGCCAGCAGCGAGCAGGGGAGTGTCCGTGGCTACACCTTC. This gives the protein CASSEQGSVRGYTF.

This chain uses TRBV11-2 with TRBJ2-2, with D unresolved. Trimming stripped 5 bases from V and 1 base from J, with 8 bases between. This CDR3 spans 14 amino acids. The V gene's germline CDR1 is SGHAT and CDR2 FQNNGV. The CDR3 region has the DNA TGTGCCAGCAGCCCCCGGGTGAACACCGGGGAGCTGTTTTTT. Translated: CASSPRVNTGELFF.

The J gene is TRBJ1-4, the V gene TRBV11-2, with no clear D. The CDR3 loop spans 17 amino acids. Trimming shortened V by 6 bases and J by 4 bases, and 21 bases separated the two germline ends. Germline V gene data show CDR1 as SGHAT and CDR2 as FQNNGV. CDR3 region: CASRSLPGGLVNEKLFF. CDR3 nucleotides: TGTGCCAGCAGGAGCCTACCCGGCGGCTTAGTTAATGAAAAACTGTTTTTT.

The chain uses TRBV5-1 and TRBJ2-3; D remains unclear. Germline V gives CDR1 SGHRS, CDR2 YFSETQ. V lost 2 bases to trimming and J lost 7 bases, with 11 bases between them. The CDR3 has 13 amino acids. CDR3 protein: CASSLTDIHTQYF. CDR3 in DNA: TGCGCCAGCAGCTTAACCGACATACATACGCAGTATTTT.

The CDR3 region is CASSHGQGQPQHF. The CDR3 DNA is TGTGCCAGCAGCCACGGACAGGGCCAGCCCCAGCATTTT. The V and J genes are TRBV7-2 and TRBJ1-5; the match to TRBD1 covers 8 bases. The CDR3 consists of 13 residues. Germline-derived CDR1 and CDR2 are SGHTA and FQGNSA. The J segment lost 7 bases and the V segment lost 5 bases, leaving 4 bases of the junction unmatched.

The chain recombines TRBV28 with TRBJ2-1, with TRBD2 matching 13 bases. This CDR3 has 15 residues. Germline assignment: CDR1 MDHEN and CDR2 SYDVKM. V lost 2 bases, J lost 8 bases, and 3 bases stayed unmatched. CDR3 protein: CASSLRLAGGDEQFF. CDR3 in DNA: TGTGCCAGCAGTTTAAGACTAGCGGGAGGCGATGAGCAGTTCTTC.

The chain joins TRBV5-1 to TRBJ2-1; D remains unclear. The CDR3 consists of 15 residues. V was shortened by 1 base and J by 0 bases, with 8 bases between the two germline ends. CDR1 SGHRS and CDR2 YFSETQ come from the germline V gene. The CDR3 here is CASSLTASSYNEQFF. Written as DNA, the CDR3 is TGCGCCAGCAGCTTGACAGCTTCCTCCTACAATGAGCAGTTCTTC.

This chain joins TRBV19 and TRBJ1-1; D is uncertain. The CDR3 extends over 13 amino acids. Trimming took 1 base from V and 4 from J, leaving 7 bases between them. CDR1 is LNHDA, CDR2 SQIVND, per germline (reference sequence). CDR3: CASSIGRVTEAFF. CDR3 nucleotide sequence: TGTGCCAGTAGTATAGGGAGGGTCACTGAAGCTTTCTTT.

The V and J genes are TRBV19 and TRBJ2-5; 7 bases are a match to TRBD2. This CDR3 spans 15 amino acids. The germline V gene has CDR1 LNHDA and CDR2 SQIVND (reference sequence). For the CDR3, the DNA is TGTGCTACTGGGGGGGGAGGCACCTCCCAAGAGACCCAGTACTTC. The encoded protein is CATGGGGTSQETQYF.

The gene calls are TRBV10-2 and TRBJ2-2; no reliable D call. This CDR3 is built from 14 residues. The germline CDR1 and CDR2 sequences are WSHSY and SAAADI. Deletions cut 7 bases from V and 6 bases from J, with 15 bases between. CDR3 sequence reads: CASTVLSGAGELFF. The CDR3 DNA reads as TGCGCCAGCACGGTTCTTTCAGGTGCCGGGGAGCTGTTTTTT.

The V and J genes are TRBV10-3 and TRBJ1-2; D uncertain. Deletions cut 6 bases from V and 6 bases from J, with 23 bases between. The germline CDR1 and CDR2 sequences are ENHRY and SYGVKD. This CDR3 contains 16 residues. The CDR3 reads CAISYALDSWGNGYTF. The DNA of the CDR3 is TGTGCCATCAGCTACGCCTTGGACTCCTGGGGAAATGGCTACACCTTC.

The chain links TRBV6-5 to TRBJ1-4, with D unclear. CDR1 and CDR2 (germline): MNHEY, SVGAGI. V lost 6 bases, J lost 6 bases, and 11 bases lay in between. The CDR3 is 13 residues long. The CDR3 DNA is TGTGCCAGCAGCTCGGAGACTGATGAAAAACTGTTTTTT. Translation: CASSSETDEKLFF.

The chain uses TRBV5-1 and TRBJ2-5, with D hard to call. The CDR3 has 16 amino acids. The ends were cut back, 4 bases at V and 2 bases at J, with 18 bases in the middle. CDR1 SGHRS and CDR2 YFSETQ come from the germline V gene. As DNA, the CDR3 is TGCGCCAGCAGCCACAGACCCAATGCAAGACAAGAGACCCAGTACTTC. Translating gives CASSHRPNARQETQYF.

The chain links TRBV7-6 to TRBJ2-5; weak D call: TRBD1 (6 bases). Trimming cost V 5 bases and J 4 bases, with 20 bases left between them. This CDR3 spans 16 amino acids. Germline V gene sequence: CDR1 SGHVS, CDR2 FNYEAQ. CDR3: CASSPAIRQERETQYF. CDR3 DNA: TGTGCCAGCAGCCCGGCCATAAGACAGGAGAGAGAGACCCAGTACTTC.

This clone was seen only a few times. The chain uses TRBV4-2 and TRBJ2-7; 7 positions match TRBD1. Per germline, CDR1 LGHNA and CDR2 YNFKEQ. CDR3 length: 16 amino acids. V lost 1 base to trimming and J lost 0 bases; unmatched junction nucleotides: 6. For the CDR3, the DNA is TGTGCCAGCAGCCAAGCCACGGGACAGTACTCCTACGAGCAGTACTTC. Protein product: CASSQATGQYSYEQYF.

V is TRBV11-3 and J is TRBJ2-1, with TRBD2 identical over 9 bases. The CDR3 extends over 15 amino acids. CDR1 and CDR2 from the germline V gene are SGHNT and YENEEA. Trimming at V came to 3 bases and at J to 2 bases, leaving 2 bases not matched to a gene. The CDR3 nucleotides read TGTGCCAGCAGCTTGGCTAGCGGGACCTACAATGAGCAGTTCTTC. Encoded protein: CASSLASGTYNEQFF.